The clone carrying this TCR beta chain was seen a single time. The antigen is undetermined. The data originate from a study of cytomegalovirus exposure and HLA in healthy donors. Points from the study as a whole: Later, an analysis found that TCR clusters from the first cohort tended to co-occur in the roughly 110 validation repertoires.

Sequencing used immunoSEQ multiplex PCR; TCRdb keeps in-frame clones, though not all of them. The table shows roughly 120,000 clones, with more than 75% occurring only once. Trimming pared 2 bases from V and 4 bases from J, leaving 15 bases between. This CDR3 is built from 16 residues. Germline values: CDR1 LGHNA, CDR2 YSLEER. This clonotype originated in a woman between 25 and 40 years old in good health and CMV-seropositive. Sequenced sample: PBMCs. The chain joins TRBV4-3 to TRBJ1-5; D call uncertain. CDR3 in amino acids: CASSQHHGVLNQPQHF. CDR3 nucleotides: TGCGCCAGCAGCCAACACCACGGGGTTCTTAATCAGCCCCAGCATTTT.